This T cell receptor beta chain was profiled in a study of blood T cell repertoires in COVID-19. Study overall: Specimens from acute and convalescent COVID-19 originated in the United States, Italy and Spain. The analysed material was cDNA or gDNA that came from T cells, B-cell-depleted T cells, or PBMCs.

Original analysis: Reference gene primer amplification gave estimated nucleated cell counts. Clones were sequenced by immunoSEQ multiplex PCR, and TCRdb holds only the in-frame ones, with some missing. V and J calls and clone size are given by that table; D and trimming were obtained from the DNA. The table lists approximately 300,000 clones, about 93% of them singletons. Seattle participants joined during active infection and were tracked over time. The CDR3 extends over 16 amino acids. V gave up 6 bases and J gave up 0 bases; unmatched junction bases: 5. Germline V lookup: CDR1 WNHNN, CDR2 SYGVQD (reference sequence).

This clonotype was sampled from a woman in her twenties or thirties with COVID-19, enrolled during active disease. The V call is TRBV10-1, the J call TRBJ2-2; 9 positions agree with TRBD2. Sequencing used peripheral blood. CDR3 region: CASSVSGSANTGELFF. The CDR3 DNA reads TGCGCCAGCAGCGTTAGCGGGAGCGCGAACACCGGGGAGCTGTTTTTT.